A single T cell receptor beta chain is shown here with its context. This may arise from a read error, as a much more abundant clone is one base away. The time point: persistent/refractory GD, antithyroid drugs over 5 years with positive TRAb. Extracted PBMC RNA gave rise to the TCR library. This sample was included in a study of regulatory T cells in long-lasting Graves disease. Assembly of TCR beta libraries relied on iRepertoire HTBI primers together with Arm-PCR of CDR3 regions. In TCRdb, the multiplex PCR reads were re-called with MiXCR into one record per CDR3 protein. Of more than 350,000 distinct CDR3 sequences in the sample, approximately 22% were seen once. The sequence was obtained from a female donor with Graves disease. The sequences come from peripheral blood mononuclear cells (PBMCs), collected when the disease was refractory, from a patient treated with antithyroid drugs.

Written as DNA, the CDR3 is TGTGCCAGCAGTTACGATGCTGTGAACACTGAAGCTTTCTTT. This translates into CASSYDAVNTEAFF. The rearrangement links TRBV6-2 or TRBV6-3 to TRBJ1-1; D not resolved. The ends were cut back, 2 bases at V and 0 bases at J, with 7 bases in the middle. Germline V gene lookup returns CDR1 MNHEY and CDR2 SVGEGT. The CDR3 has 14 residues.